The clone carrying this T cell receptor (beta chain) has only one observation. What it binds is unknown. The data belong to a study of OX40 agonist ivuxolimab in advanced cancers. Overall study: Cancers in dose escalation were hepatocellular, melanoma, renal cell and head and neck.

Points from the study as a whole: On average, a greater number of expanded clones characterised CD8+ T cells relative to CD4+. The study did not work out the antigen specificity of the expanded peripheral T cells.

V was cut by 3 bases and J by 4 bases, with 8 bases left in between. Germline CDR1 is SGDLS and CDR2 is YYNGEE. The CDR3 totals 13 residues. Only in-frame clones appear in the TCRdb table, and some are missing; sequencing was by immunoSEQ multiplex PCR. The sample records around 80,000 clones, about 80% being singletons. The chain combines TRBV9 with TRBJ1-3, with no clear D. The sequencing here drew on CD4+ or CD8+ T cells sorted from blood, taken in a trial of the OX40 agonist ivuxolimab. This clonotype originated in an adult with an advanced solid tumor such as melanoma, head and neck, liver or kidney cancer. CDR3 in amino acids: CASSEDLGNTIYF. CDR3 bases: TGTGCCAGCAGCGAGGACCTAGGAAACACCATATATTTT. Full variable domain (missing parts from reference TRBV9 and TRBJ1-3): DSGVTQTPKHLITATGQRVTLRCSPRSGDLSVYWYQQSLDQGLQFLIQYYNGEERAKGNILERFSAQQFPDLHSELNLSSLELGDSALYFCASSEDLGNTIYFGEGSWLTVV.